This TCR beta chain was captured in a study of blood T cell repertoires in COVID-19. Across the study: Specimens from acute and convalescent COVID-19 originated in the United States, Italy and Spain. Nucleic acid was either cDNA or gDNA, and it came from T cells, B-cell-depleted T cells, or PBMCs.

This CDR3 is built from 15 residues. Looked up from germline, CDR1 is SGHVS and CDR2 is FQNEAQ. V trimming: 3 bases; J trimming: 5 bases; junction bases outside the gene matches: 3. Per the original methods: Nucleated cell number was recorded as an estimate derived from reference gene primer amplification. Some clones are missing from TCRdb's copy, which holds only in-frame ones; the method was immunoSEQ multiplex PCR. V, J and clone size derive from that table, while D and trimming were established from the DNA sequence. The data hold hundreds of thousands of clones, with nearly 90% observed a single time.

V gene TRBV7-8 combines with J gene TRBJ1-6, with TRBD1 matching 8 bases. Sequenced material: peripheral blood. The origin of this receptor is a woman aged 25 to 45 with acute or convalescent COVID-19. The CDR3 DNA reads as TGTGCCAGCAGCTTTAGACAGGGGAATAATTCACCCCTCCACTTT. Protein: CASSFRQGNNSPLHF. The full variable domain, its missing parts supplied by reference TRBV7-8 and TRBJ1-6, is GAGVSQSPRYKVAKRGQDVALRCDPISGHVSLFWYQQALGQGPEFLTYFQNEAQLDKSGLPSDRFFAERPEGSVSTLKIQRTQQEDSAVYLCASSFRQGNNSPLHFGNGTRLTVT.